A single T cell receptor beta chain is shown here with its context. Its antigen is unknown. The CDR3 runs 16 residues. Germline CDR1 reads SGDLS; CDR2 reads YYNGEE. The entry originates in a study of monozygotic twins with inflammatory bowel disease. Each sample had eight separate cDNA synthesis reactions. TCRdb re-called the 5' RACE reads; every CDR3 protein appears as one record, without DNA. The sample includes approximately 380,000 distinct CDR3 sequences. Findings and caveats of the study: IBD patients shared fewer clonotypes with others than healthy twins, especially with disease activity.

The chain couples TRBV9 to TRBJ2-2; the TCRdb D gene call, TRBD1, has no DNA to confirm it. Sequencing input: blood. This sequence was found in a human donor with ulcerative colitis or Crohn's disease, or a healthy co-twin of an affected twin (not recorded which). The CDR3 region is CASSVAGQGNTGELFF.